The present TCR beta chain was sequenced within a study of T-cell memory formation after mild COVID-19. Overall study findings and caveats: Clones which contracted sat mainly in CM and EM if CD4+, and in EMRA if CD8+. A subset of responding clones appeared in pre-infection memory, suggesting cross-reactive memory joined. Among clones contracting day 15 to 85, CD4/CD8 was balanced, whereas later expanders leaned CD4+.

The V end was cut by 2 bases, the J end by 3 bases, with 11 bases between. This CDR3 comprises 15 residues. About this clonotype itself: Its antigen is undetermined.

The 5'RACE method, run with constant-segment primers, produced TCR alpha and TCR beta cDNA libraries (carrying sample barcodes and UMIs). TCRdb re-derived calls from the 5' RACE reads in MiXCR, one entry per CDR3 protein. The table shows some 210,000 distinct CDR3 sequences, with around 25% occurring only once. The V call is TRBV12-3 or TRBV12-4, the J call TRBJ1-3, with D unclear. The source is an adult woman who had mild COVID-19 (a few samples of this study predate the infection). Cell type and time point are not known. The sequenced material came from PBMCs or a T cell subset sorted from them (not recorded which). The CDR3 DNA follows: TGTGCCAGCAGTTTAACACAGAATATTGGAAACACCATATATTTT. This encodes CASSLTQNIGNTIYF.